These T cell receptor beta chains were read from a single sample in a study of human T cells and chemical hapten exposure. TCRdb reprocessed the RACE reads via MiXCR and lists one record per CDR3 protein. The sample lists around 200,000 distinct CDR3 sequences, approximately 26% occurring once. The material was whole blood, obtained in connection with sensitization to the hapten diphenylcyclopropenone (DPC). The receptors stem from a woman aged 40-49 years with alopecia areata. Some clones in this sample may be carry-over from other donors' samples. CDR3s include the opening cysteine and the closing phenylalanine or tryptophan. The order of the fields is clone size, V gene, D gene, J gene, CDR3 protein, CDR3 DNA. D genes are given only for firm matches. The size entry is marked missing in some rows and otherwise reads once, few, many or a size class.

clone size: few; V gene: TRBV6-2/TRBV6-3; D gene: TRBD2; J gene: TRBJ2-1; CDR3 protein: CASTPIGGGYNEQFF; CDR3 DNA: TGTGCCAGCACCCCAATCGGGGGGGGGTACAATGAGCAGTTCTTC
clone size: NA; V gene: TRBV2; D gene: NA; J gene: TRBJ1-5; CDR3 protein: CASSEATEYQPQHF; CDR3 DNA: TGTGCCAGCAGTGAAGCGACAGAGTACCAGCCCCAGCATTTT
clone size: NA; V gene: TRBV28; D gene: NA; J gene: TRBJ2-7; CDR3 protein: CASARGSYEQYF; CDR3 DNA: TGTGCCAGCGCCCGGGGGAGTTACGAGCAGTACTTC
clone size: few; V gene: TRBV29-1; D gene: TRBD1; J gene: TRBJ1-4; CDR3 protein: CSVSFRQGAFEKLFF; CDR3 DNA: TGCAGCGTTTCTTTCCGTCAGGGGGCGTTCGAAAAACTGTTTTTT
clone size: NA; V gene: TRBV12-3/TRBV12-4; D gene: NA; J gene: TRBJ1-3; CDR3 protein: CASTLRSSGNTIYF; CDR3 DNA: TGTGCCAGCACCCTAAGGAGCTCTGGAAACACCATATATTTT
clone size: NA; V gene: TRBV7-3; D gene: TRBD1; J gene: TRBJ1-1; CDR3 protein: CASSLSVTGGTEAFF; CDR3 DNA: TGTGCCAGCAGCTTATCCGTTACAGGGGGCACTGAAGCTTTCTTT
clone size: NA; V gene: TRBV6-5; D gene: NA; J gene: TRBJ2-2; CDR3 protein: CASSSLGELFF; CDR3 DNA: TGTGCCAGCAGTTCTCTTGGGGAGCTGTTTTTT
clone size: NA; V gene: TRBV11-2; D gene: NA; J gene: TRBJ2-1; CDR3 protein: CASSFGQARQFF; CDR3 DNA: TGTGCCAGCAGCTTTGGGCAAGCGAGACAGTTCTTC
clone size: NA; V gene: TRBV20-1; D gene: TRBD1; J gene: TRBJ1-2; CDR3 protein: CSARDLVGQGLLYTF; CDR3 DNA: TGCAGTGCTAGAGATCTTGTGGGACAGGGTCTACTCTACACCTTC
clone size: NA; V gene: TRBV5-1; D gene: TRBD1; J gene: TRBJ1-4; CDR3 protein: CASSPGQGRLDEKLFF; CDR3 DNA: TGCGCCAGCAGCCCGGGACAGGGGAGGTTGGATGAAAAACTGTTTTTT
clone size: few; V gene: TRBV6-5; D gene: NA; J gene: TRBJ2-7; CDR3 protein: CASSYSPPAGREQYF; CDR3 DNA: TGTGCCAGCAGTTACTCTCCCCCGGCGGGAAGGGAGCAGTACTTC
clone size: NA; V gene: TRBV11-2; D gene: TRBD2; J gene: TRBJ2-7; CDR3 protein: CASRVGTRGSGEQYF; CDR3 DNA: TGTGCCAGCAGGGTCGGGACTAGGGGAAGTGGCGAGCAGTACTTC
clone size: NA; V gene: TRBV5-1; D gene: TRBD2; J gene: TRBJ2-1; CDR3 protein: CASSLGSGTSYEQFF; CDR3 DNA: TGCGCCAGCAGCTTGGGTAGCGGGACTTCCTATGAGCAGTTCTTC
clone size: many; V gene: TRBV4-1; D gene: TRBD1; J gene: TRBJ2-1; CDR3 protein: CASSLHYRDSENEQFF; CDR3 DNA: TGCGCCAGCAGCCTACACTACCGGGACAGTGAAAATGAGCAGTTCTTC
clone size: NA; V gene: TRBV29-1; D gene: NA; J gene: TRBJ1-1; CDR3 protein: CSGRQVNTEAFF; CDR3 DNA: TGCAGCGGGAGACAGGTGAACACTGAAGCTTTCTTT
clone size: NA; V gene: TRBV6-2/TRBV6-3; D gene: TRBD2; J gene: TRBJ2-1; CDR3 protein: CASSFRRTSGRNEQFF; CDR3 DNA: TGTGCCAGCAGTTTCAGGAGGACTAGCGGGAGGAATGAGCAGTTCTTC
clone size: NA; V gene: TRBV9; D gene: TRBD1; J gene: TRBJ1-2; CDR3 protein: CASSVGNRGGYGYTF; CDR3 DNA: TGTGCCAGCAGCGTAGGGAACAGGGGGGGCTATGGCTACACCTTC
clone size: NA; V gene: TRBV7-2; D gene: TRBD1; J gene: TRBJ1-1; CDR3 protein: CASSKGQGRGTEAFF; CDR3 DNA: TGTGCCAGCAGCAAGGGACAGGGGCGGGGAACTGAAGCTTTCTTT
clone size: NA; V gene: TRBV6-5; D gene: NA; J gene: TRBJ2-1; CDR3 protein: CASSYAGSNNEQFF; CDR3 DNA: TGTGCCAGCAGTTACGCGGGATCCAACAATGAGCAGTTCTTC
clone size: few; V gene: TRBV27; D gene: NA; J gene: TRBJ2-7; CDR3 protein: CASQRDAGRVYEQYF; CDR3 DNA: TGTGCCAGCCAGCGAGACGCTGGTCGGGTCTACGAGCAGTACTTC
clone size: NA; V gene: TRBV9; D gene: NA; J gene: TRBJ2-7; CDR3 protein: CASSPHETGEQCF; CDR3 DNA: TGTGCCAGCAGCCCTCATGAAACGGGGGAGCAGTGCTTC
clone size: few; V gene: TRBV6-5; D gene: TRBD1; J gene: TRBJ1-2; CDR3 protein: CASSSDRGIIFGYTF; CDR3 DNA: TGTGCCAGCAGTTCCGACAGGGGAATTATCTTTGGCTACACCTTC
clone size: NA; V gene: TRBV28; D gene: NA; J gene: TRBJ2-3; CDR3 protein: CASSLMGRGDTQYF; CDR3 DNA: TGTGCCAGCAGTTTAATGGGTCGAGGAGATACGCAGTATTTT
clone size: NA; V gene: TRBV24-1; D gene: NA; J gene: TRBJ2-3; CDR3 protein: CATSDAGPSTDTQYF; CDR3 DNA: TGTGCCACCAGTGATGCGGGACCTAGCACAGATACGCAGTATTTT
clone size: few; V gene: TRBV10-3; D gene: NA; J gene: TRBJ1-1; CDR3 protein: CAISERGTEAFF; CDR3 DNA: TGTGCCATCAGTGAAAGAGGCACTGAAGCTTTCTTT
clone size: many; V gene: TRBV29-1; D gene: NA; J gene: TRBJ2-1; CDR3 protein: CSAMYGGGRNNEQFF; CDR3 DNA: TGCAGCGCCATGTATGGGGGAGGAAGGAACAATGAGCAGTTCTTC
clone size: NA; V gene: TRBV4-1; D gene: NA; J gene: TRBJ1-4; CDR3 protein: CASSQNQATNEKLFF; CDR3 DNA: TGCGCCAGCAGCCAGAATCAGGCAACTAATGAAAAACTGTTTTTT
clone size: once; V gene: TRBV20-1; D gene: TRBD2; J gene: TRBJ2-7; CDR3 protein: CSASEGHGGRAPEQYF; CDR3 DNA: TGCAGTGCTAGTGAGGGACATGGCGGGAGGGCCCCCGAGCAGTACTTC
clone size: NA; V gene: TRBV6-2/TRBV6-3; D gene: TRBD2; J gene: TRBJ2-3; CDR3 protein: CASSSGTSAIADTQYF; CDR3 DNA: TGTGCCAGCAGTTCCGGGACTAGTGCTATCGCAGATACGCAGTATTTT
clone size: few; V gene: TRBV6-1; D gene: NA; J gene: TRBJ1-1; CDR3 protein: CASSEDSSGFF; CDR3 DNA: TGTGCCAGCAGTGAAGATTCCTCCGGCTTCTTT
clone size: few; V gene: TRBV4-2; D gene: NA; J gene: TRBJ2-7; CDR3 protein: CASSQGGTGFYEQYF; CDR3 DNA: TGTGCCAGCAGCCAAGGGGGGACTGGCTTCTACGAGCAGTACTTC
clone size: few; V gene: TRBV29-1; D gene: NA; J gene: TRBJ1-4; CDR3 protein: CSVDRGGTDEKLFF; CDR3 DNA: TGCAGCGTTGATAGGGGAGGGACGGATGAAAAACTGTTTTTT
clone size: many; V gene: TRBV6-2/TRBV6-3; D gene: TRBD2; J gene: TRBJ2-3; CDR3 protein: CASSYARTSGSIDTQYF; CDR3 DNA: TGTGCCAGCAGTTATGCCAGGACTAGCGGGAGTATTGATACGCAGTATTTT
clone size: few; V gene: TRBV9; D gene: NA; J gene: TRBJ2-3; CDR3 protein: CASSVGDFTDTQYF; CDR3 DNA: TGTGCCAGCAGCGTCGGGGACTTCACAGATACGCAGTATTTT
clone size: NA; V gene: TRBV28; D gene: TRBD1; J gene: TRBJ1-5; CDR3 protein: CASIGGGHQPQHF; CDR3 DNA: TGTGCCAGCATCGGAGGGGGCCATCAGCCCCAGCATTTT
clone size: NA; V gene: TRBV7-2; D gene: NA; J gene: TRBJ1-4; CDR3 protein: CASSLVTGSTNEKLFF; CDR3 DNA: TGTGCCAGCAGCTTAGTAACAGGGAGCACTAATGAAAAACTGTTTTTT
clone size: NA; V gene: TRBV5-6; D gene: NA; J gene: TRBJ1-1; CDR3 protein: CASSLSRHRNTEAFF; CDR3 DNA: TGTGCCAGCAGCTTGTCACGGCACAGGAACACTGAAGCTTTCTTT
clone size: many; V gene: TRBV5-1; D gene: TRBD1; J gene: TRBJ2-7; CDR3 protein: CASSTAGTALYEQYF; CDR3 DNA: TGCGCCAGCAGCACCGCCGGGACAGCCCTCTACGAGCAGTACTTC
clone size: NA; V gene: TRBV29-1; D gene: NA; J gene: TRBJ2-7; CDR3 protein: CSVEDRGAPYEQYF; CDR3 DNA: TGCAGCGTTGAAGATCGTGGGGCGCCCTACGAGCAGTACTTC
clone size: NA; V gene: TRBV9; D gene: NA; J gene: TRBJ2-7; CDR3 protein: CASSVAGAGYEQYF; CDR3 DNA: TGTGCCAGCAGCGTAGCCGGGGCGGGCTACGAGCAGTACTTC
clone size: NA; V gene: TRBV4-2; D gene: NA; J gene: TRBJ1-4; CDR3 protein: CASSQGEAGDEKLFF; CDR3 DNA: TGTGCCAGCAGCCAAGGAGAGGCCGGGGACGAAAAACTGTTTTTT
clone size: NA; V gene: TRBV6-5; D gene: TRBD1; J gene: TRBJ1-2; CDR3 protein: CASSLTGRGYGYNF; CDR3 DNA: TGTGCCAGCAGCTTGACAGGGCGCGGCTATGGCTACAACTTC
clone size: few; V gene: TRBV28; D gene: NA; J gene: TRBJ2-5; CDR3 protein: CASSLDLGVRVQETQYF; CDR3 DNA: TGTGCCAGCAGTTTGGACCTTGGGGTCAGGGTCCAAGAGACCCAGTACTTC
clone size: few; V gene: TRBV20-1; D gene: NA; J gene: TRBJ2-7; CDR3 protein: CSAREAGAGSEYF; CDR3 DNA: TGCAGTGCTAGAGAGGCGGGCGCTGGCTCGGAGTACTTC
clone size: few; V gene: TRBV3-1; D gene: NA; J gene: TRBJ2-2; CDR3 protein: CASSQGGSHRAELFF; CDR3 DNA: TGTGCCAGCAGCCAAGGGGGGTCACACCGAGCGGAGCTGTTTTTT
clone size: NA; V gene: TRBV12-3/TRBV12-4; D gene: TRBD1; J gene: TRBJ2-6; CDR3 protein: CASSWAGTGGAGANVLTF; CDR3 DNA: TGTGCCAGCAGTTGGGCCGGGACAGGGGGCGCTGGGGCCAACGTCCTGACTTTC